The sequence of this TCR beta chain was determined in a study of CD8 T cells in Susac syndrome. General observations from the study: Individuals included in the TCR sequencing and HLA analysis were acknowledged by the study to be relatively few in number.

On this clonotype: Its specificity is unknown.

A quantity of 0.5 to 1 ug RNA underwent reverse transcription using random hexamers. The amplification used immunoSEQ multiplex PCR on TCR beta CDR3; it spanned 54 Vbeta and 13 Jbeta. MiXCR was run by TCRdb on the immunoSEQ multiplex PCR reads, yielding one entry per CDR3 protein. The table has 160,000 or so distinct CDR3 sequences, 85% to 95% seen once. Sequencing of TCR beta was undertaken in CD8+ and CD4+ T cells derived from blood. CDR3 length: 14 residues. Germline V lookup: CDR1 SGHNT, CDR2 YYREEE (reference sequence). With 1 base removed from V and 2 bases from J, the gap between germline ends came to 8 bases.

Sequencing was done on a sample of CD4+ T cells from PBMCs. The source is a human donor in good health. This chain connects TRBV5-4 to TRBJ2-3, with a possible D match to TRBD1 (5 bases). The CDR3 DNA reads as TGTGCCAGCAGCTTGCGACAGAACACAGATACGCAGTATTTT. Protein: CASSLRQNTDTQYF.